Listed below are T cell receptor beta chains from one sample, sequenced in a study of T cells after yellow fever vaccination. TCRdb used MiXCR to reprocess the 5' RACE reads, holding one entry per CDR3 protein. In the table there are approximately 600,000 distinct CDR3 sequences, roughly an eighth of which are singletons. The sequences come from PBMCs, collected on the day of the yellow fever booster vaccination. These receptors all come from a man under 40 who received the YFV17D yellow fever vaccine. Both conserved end residues are trimmed from each CDR3.

TRBJ2-1 TRBV7-2 ASSLERGNEQF
TRBJ2-5 TRBV12-3/TRBV12-4 ASSPAGDPSETQY
TRBJ1-4 TRBV6-2/TRBV6-3 ASSYATNEKLF
TRBJ2-1 TRBV7-3 ATSLGGESSYNEQF
TRBJ2-5 TRBV5-6 ASTPWGGTQY
TRBJ2-7 TRBV19 ASKRTGGRYEQY
TRBJ1-3 TRBV7-2 ASSLARDKGNTIY
TRBJ1-6 TRBV27 ASSLPTYNSPLH
TRBJ1-2 TRBV29-1 SVVWGYGYT
TRBJ2-6 TRBV5-1 ASSLWSSGANVLT
TRBJ2-7 TRBV4-1 ASSQDSPASSYEQY
TRBJ2-7 TRBV6-1 ASSTGSAYEQY
TRBJ1-2 TRBV20-1 SAMHRRDYGYT
TRBJ1-1 TRBV12-3/TRBV12-4 ASSPRAMNTEAF
TRBJ2-7 TRBV2 ASSIGTGGSYEQY
TRBJ1-6 TRBV7-2 ASRRTGFFSPLH
TRBJ1-2 TRBV6-1 ASRGGPRGHYGYT
TRBJ2-7 TRBV4-3 ASSQGLDRGSEQY
TRBJ2-1 TRBV7-9 ASSLAVRSREEQF
TRBJ2-3 TRBV29-1 SVQGEGQSTDTQY
TRBJ2-7 TRBV3-1 ASSQAGNAGIYEQY
TRBJ2-7 TRBV10-3 AVRFGDYEQY
TRBJ1-4 TRBV7-2 ASSAITGRANEKLF
TRBJ2-1 TRBV20-1 SRKDRGLEQF